Sequencing of this TCR beta chain was carried out in a study of post-analysis software for immune sequencing data. Turning to the study itself: Relapsing-remitting, secondary progressive and progressive-relapsing forms made up the multiple sclerosis disease courses.

Trimming took 6 bases from V and 1 from J, leaving 13 bases between them. CDR1 and CDR2 (germline): SNHLY, FYNNEI. CDR3 size: 14 residues. This clonotype came up a few times. Its antigen is unidentified. Unique molecular identifiers tagged the TCR beta cDNA libraries. T cells, 1 to 10 million of them, yielded about 500,000 cDNA molecules. MiXCR, applied by TCRdb to the PCR reads, yields one record per CDR3 protein. The table records 400,000 to 500,000 distinct CDR3 sequences, approximately 39% of them present only once. Study-level results: The study found TRBV5-6, TRBV5-1 and TRBV20-1 among five or six TRBV segments more frequent in patients than controls. Batch-mates among the samples co-clustered strongly by F measure.

The sequencing input was blood. This receptor was identified in a girl aged 2 to 10 with multiple sclerosis. This rearrangement joins TRBV2 to TRBJ2-7; perhaps TRBD2 as D (5 bases). For the CDR3, the DNA is TGTGCCAGCAGGTACGAGGGCTCTTCCTACGAGCAGTACTTC. Protein sequence: CASRYEGSSYEQYF.